A selection of T cell receptor beta chains follows, all from one sample in a study of CD4 T cells in relation to SARS-CoV-2 and coronaviruses. Clones were read by immunoSEQ multiplex PCR, and TCRdb kept only the in-frame ones, dropping some. The sample includes some 22,000 clones, roughly 72% seen only once; the top ten take approximately 16%. The antigens for these receptors are not known. Source material: CD4+ T cells from PBMCs, cultured in vitro. The receptors were gathered from a human donor in good health. Each CDR3 is given with its conserved first and last residue. Size is stated for part of the rows, as once, few or many counts, or as a class when the clone is expanded.

cdr3_aa: CASSITHTDTQYF; j_call: TRBJ2-3; v_call: TRBV19; clone_size: NA
cdr3_aa: CASSTYRGMNSPLHF; j_call: TRBJ1-6; v_call: TRBV18; clone_size: NA
cdr3_aa: CASSINENTEAFF; j_call: TRBJ1-1; v_call: TRBV19; clone_size: few
cdr3_aa: CASSQEASPGLNNEQFF; j_call: TRBJ2-1; v_call: TRBV4-3; clone_size: NA
cdr3_aa: CASSPGGFGASEQFF; j_call: TRBJ2-1; v_call: TRBV7-3; clone_size: NA
cdr3_aa: CASSLGTGDSGANVLTF; j_call: TRBJ2-6; v_call: TRBV13; clone_size: NA
cdr3_aa: CASSQGRTNTEAFF; j_call: TRBJ1-1; v_call: TRBV4-3; clone_size: NA
cdr3_aa: CASSYSPEGSNEQFF; j_call: TRBJ2-1; v_call: TRBV6-6; clone_size: NA
cdr3_aa: CASSWDRGYGYTF; j_call: TRBJ1-2; v_call: TRBV6-5; clone_size: few
cdr3_aa: CASSPQGGIGETQYF; j_call: TRBJ2-5; v_call: TRBV5-1; clone_size: NA
cdr3_aa: CASSEGRGFPETQYF; j_call: TRBJ2-5; v_call: TRBV6-1; clone_size: NA
cdr3_aa: CASSQDGGAAQETQYF; j_call: TRBJ2-5; v_call: TRBV3-1/TRBV3-2; clone_size: NA
cdr3_aa: CASSFGHVEEKLFF; j_call: TRBJ1-4; v_call: TRBV7-9; clone_size: NA
cdr3_aa: CSVEVGSTGELFF; j_call: TRBJ2-2; v_call: TRBV29-1; clone_size: few
cdr3_aa: CASSVGPGRGTEAFF; j_call: TRBJ1-1; v_call: TRBV9; clone_size: few
cdr3_aa: CASSQDGTPGLTQYF; j_call: TRBJ2-5; v_call: TRBV4-3; clone_size: NA
cdr3_aa: CASSLADGFYNEQFF; j_call: TRBJ2-1; v_call: TRBV7-2; clone_size: once
cdr3_aa: CASGRDNGETQYF; j_call: TRBJ2-5; v_call: TRBV7-3; clone_size: NA
cdr3_aa: CASVRRSGGQETQYF; j_call: TRBJ2-5; v_call: TRBV6-5; clone_size: NA
cdr3_aa: CSARENTEAFF; j_call: TRBJ1-1; v_call: TRBV20-1; clone_size: NA
cdr3_aa: CASSLTGDQETQYF; j_call: TRBJ2-5; v_call: TRBV7-2; clone_size: once
cdr3_aa: CASSPIFSGYEQYF; j_call: TRBJ2-7; v_call: TRBV27; clone_size: NA